Below, one TCR beta chain is given with its context. Primers: 60 Vbeta forward and 13 Jbeta reverse. Here immunoSEQ multiplex PCR was the method, and the copy in TCRdb shows in-frame clones only, minus some. The sample contains fewer than 90,000 clones, roughly 76% of which appear only once. This entry comes from a study of cytomegalovirus exposure and HLA in healthy donors. Germline V CDR1 and CDR2: LGHNA, YSLEER. The CDR3 length is 17 residues. Trimming pared 0 bases from V and 0 bases from J, leaving 14 bases between. The TCR originated in a male donor in good health and CMV-seronegative. The V and J genes are TRBV4-3 and TRBJ1-2; D might be TRBD1 (6 bases). The sample consisted of PBMCs. CDR3 DNA: TGCGCCAGCAGCCAAGAGGCACAGGGCCTTTCTAACTATGGCTACACCTTC. Its protein is CASSQEAQGLSNYGYTF.